The 32 T cell receptor beta chains reported below all come from one sample, sequenced in a study of OX40 agonist ivuxolimab in advanced cancers. Clones were sequenced by immunoSEQ multiplex PCR, and TCRdb holds only the in-frame ones, with some missing. The sample comprises 50,000 to 65,000 clones, around 88% of which are singletons, and roughly 1.3% rests with the top ten. Sequencing was performed on CD4+ or CD8+ T cells sorted from blood, taken in a trial of the OX40 agonist ivuxolimab. The receptors derive from an adult with an advanced solid tumor such as melanoma, head and neck, liver or kidney cancer.

The chain has TRBV7-3 and TRBJ2-3, with D unresolved. Germline V gene sequence: CDR1 SGHTA, CDR2 FQGTGA. The V and J ends lost 4 bases and 2 bases respectively, with 10 bases between them. The CDR3 spans 14 residues. CDR3 in amino acids: CASSSSHSTDTQYF. The CDR3 DNA follows: TGTGCCAGCAGCTCCTCCCATTCCACAGATACGCAGTATTTT. Drawing the rest from reference TRBV7-3 and TRBJ2-3, the complete variable domain is GAGVSQTPSNKVTEKGKYVELRCDPISGHTALYWYRQSLGQGPEFLIYFQGTGAADDSGLPNDRFFAVRPEGSVSTLKIQRTERGDSAVYLCASSSSHSTDTQYFGPGTRLTVL.

This chain links TRBV9 with TRBJ2-5, with 8 bases lining up with TRBD2. The CDR3 contains 14 residues. Per the germline V gene, CDR1 is SGDLS and CDR2 is YYNGEE. After removal of 4 bases from V and 5 bases from J, the junction contained 7 bases not matched to a gene. CDR3 nucleotides: TGTGCCAGCAGCCCCCGGGGGGGAAGCGAGACCCAGTACTTC. It yields the protein CASSPRGGSETQYF.

The chain employs TRBV5-6 and TRBJ2-1, with D maybe TRBD1 (5 bases). The CDR3 totals 18 residues. Per germline, CDR1 SGHDT and CDR2 YYEEEE. V was clipped by 1 base and J by 0 bases, with 17 bases between them. CDR3 region: CASSLPLRGMSSYNEQFF. In nucleotides, the CDR3 is TGTGCCAGCAGCTTGCCCCTTAGGGGTATGAGCTCCTACAATGAGCAGTTCTTC.

This chain links TRBV15 with TRBJ1-5, with TRBD1 matching 7 bases. The V gene's germline CDR1 is LNHNV and CDR2 YYDKDF (reference sequence). The CDR3 sequence is 17 residues long. The V gene end was trimmed by 0 bases and the J gene end by 7 bases; junction bases not matched to a gene: 12. CDR3 region: CATSRETGTAGRQPQHF. CDR3 DNA sequence: TGTGCCACCAGCAGAGAAACCGGGACAGCCGGTAGGCAGCCCCAGCATTTT. The variable domain in full, with the rest retrieved from reference TRBV15 and TRBJ1-5, is DAMVIQNPRYQVTQFGKPVTLSCSQTLNHNVMYWYQQKSSQAPKLLFHYYDKDFNNEADTPDNFQSRRPNTSFCFLDIRSPGLGDTAMYLCATSRETGTAGRQPQHFGDGTRLSIL.

This clone was found once. For the CDR3, the DNA is TGTGCCAGCAGTTCTACCGATGGCAATCAGCCCCAGCATTTT. Translating it yields CASSSTDGNQPQHF. This rearrangement joins TRBV6-5 to TRBJ1-5; unclear D gene. Trimming removed 4 bases from V and 2 bases from J, with 9 bases in between. CDR1 MNHEY and CDR2 SVGAGI come from the germline V gene. The CDR3 totals 14 residues.

This clone was counted between two and nine times. The chain joins TRBV28 to TRBJ1-5, with D unclear. The germline V gene has CDR1 MDHEN and CDR2 SYDVKM. The V end was cut by 8 bases, the J end by 5 bases, with 13 bases between. The CDR3 is 13 residues long. DNA of the CDR3: TGTGCCAGCTGGGGAGACAACTATCAGCCCCAGCATTTT. Its protein is CASWGDNYQPQHF.

The genes are TRBV6-6 and TRBJ1-4; D unresolved. The CDR3 consists of 14 residues. Germline V gene sequence: CDR1 MNHNY, CDR2 SVGAGI (reference sequence). Trimming pared 6 bases from V and 5 bases from J, leaving 13 bases between. The CDR3: CASSSPVLNEKLFF. The CDR3, as DNA: TGTGCCAGCAGCAGCCCGGTTTTGAATGAAAAACTGTTTTTT.

The chain employs TRBV2 and TRBJ2-5, with 7 bases lining up with TRBD1. Germline V gene data show CDR1 as SNHLY and CDR2 as FYNNEI. The CDR3 is 14 amino acids. Trimming at V came to 8 bases and at J to 5 bases, leaving 11 bases not matched to a gene. CDR3 region: CASRRGYQGETQYF. The CDR3 DNA reads TGTGCCAGCCGCAGGGGGTACCAGGGGGAGACCCAGTACTTC.

The rearrangement uses TRBV7-9 and TRBJ1-6; D gene unclear. In germline, CDR1 is SEHNR, CDR2 FQNEAQ (reference sequence). This CDR3 contains 15 residues. V was clipped by 6 bases and J by 7 bases, with 16 bases between them. This chain's CDR3 is CASSSGPRGNSPLHF. DNA of the CDR3: TGTGCCAGCAGTTCCGGCCCTCGAGGGAATTCACCCCTCCACTTT.

The table lists this clone with a few counts. The rearrangement uses TRBV30 and TRBJ1-1; no reliable D call. This CDR3 comprises 12 residues. The germline V and J ends were trimmed by 3 bases and 1 base, with 6 bases remaining between them. The germline V gene has CDR1 GTSNPN and CDR2 SVGIG (reference sequence). The CDR3 here is CAWSPQNTEAFF. DNA for the CDR3: TGTGCCTGGAGCCCCCAGAACACTGAAGCTTTCTTT.

The chain employs TRBV5-5 and TRBJ1-5, with TRBD1 matching 8 bases. Unmatched junction bases numbered 14, after V lost 7 bases and J lost 5 bases. The length of the CDR3 is 16 residues. CDR1 and CDR2 from the germline V gene are SGHKS and YYEKEE (reference sequence). As DNA, the CDR3 is TGTGCCAGCCAGACAGGGGTCGGTTTTTCCGATCAGCCCCAGCATTTT. Amino acids: CASQTGVGFSDQPQHF.

This clone came up once. J is TRBJ2-2 and V is TRBV9; 12 nucleotides line up with TRBD2. Germline V lookup: CDR1 SGDLS, CDR2 YYNGEE. This CDR3 comprises 15 residues. V was clipped by 2 bases and J by 5 bases; unmatched bases: 1. CDR3 residues: CASSVGTSGTGELFF. Here the CDR3 DNA reads TGTGCCAGCAGCGTCGGGACTAGCGGGACCGGGGAGCTGTTTTTT.

The rearrangement uses TRBV6-1 and TRBJ1-5; tentative D call: TRBD1 (6 bases). The CDR3 covers 15 residues. V lost 5 bases and J 1 base, leaving 12 bases between the germline ends. Germline V gene data show CDR1 as MNHNS and CDR2 as SASEGT. DNA of the CDR3: TGTGCCAGCAGTCGACAGGAGGAGAGCAATCAGCCCCAGCATTTT. Translating gives CASSRQEESNQPQHF.

The chain combines TRBV19 with TRBJ1-5; 7 positions match TRBD1. The V gene end was trimmed by 3 bases and the J gene end by 0 bases; junction bases not matched to a gene: 14. This CDR3 comprises 19 residues. Germline lookup yields CDR1 LNHDA and CDR2 SQIVND (reference sequence). In DNA, the CDR3 is TGTGCCAGTAGTATCCGAGGGGGCCTCAAAGAATATAGCAATCAGCCCCAGCATTTT. Translating gives CASSIRGGLKEYSNQPQHF. The whole variable domain, filled in from reference TRBV19 and TRBJ1-5, reads DGGITQSPKYLFRKEGQNVTLSCEQNLNHDAMYWYRQDPGQGLRLIYYSQIVNDFQKGDIAEGYSVSREKKESFPLTVTSAQKNPTAFYLCASSIRGGLKEYSNQPQHFGDGTRLSIL.

This chain joins TRBV6-1 and TRBJ1-3, with TRBD1 as a possible D gene (5 bases). The V end lost 3 bases, the J end lost 0 bases, and 9 bases lay between the germline ends. Per germline, CDR1 MNHNS and CDR2 SASEGT. CDR3 length: 15 residues. CDR3 protein: CASSEGQSSGNTIYF. The CDR3 DNA reads TGTGCCAGCAGTGAGGGGCAGAGCTCTGGAAACACCATATATTTT.

V is TRBV20-1 and J is TRBJ2-7; TRBD1 might be the D (5 bases). CDR3 length: 11 amino acids. Germline assignment: CDR1 DFQATT and CDR2 SNEGSKA (reference sequence). V lost 6 bases and J 3 bases, leaving 9 bases between the germline ends. This chain's CDR3 is CSAEQGYEQYF. CDR3 bases: TGCAGTGCCGAGCAGGGCTACGAGCAGTACTTC.

The chain carries TRBV11-2 and TRBJ2-2; no definite D call. V gave up 5 bases and J gave up 7 bases, with 11 bases separating them. Looked up from germline, CDR1 is SGHAT and CDR2 is FQNNGV. The CDR3 loop spans 13 amino acids. DNA for the CDR3: TGTGCCAGCAGCCCTAGGGTCGGCGGGGAGCTGTTTTTT. Translating it yields CASSPRVGGELFF.

The gene calls are TRBV19 and TRBJ1-5; tentatively, D is TRBD1 (5 bases). The V gene lost 4 bases and the J gene lost 4 bases, with 11 bases spanning the gap. The CDR3 sequence is 14 residues long. Per germline, CDR1 LNHDA and CDR2 SQIVND (reference sequence). CDR3 protein: CASSNRGLNQPQHF. In DNA form, the CDR3 reads TGTGCCAGTAGTAACCGGGGCCTTAATCAGCCCCAGCATTTT.

The rearrangement links TRBV28 to TRBJ2-1; TRBD1 matches 9 bases. CDR3 size: 15 residues. Germline values: CDR1 MDHEN, CDR2 SYDVKM. J gave up 7 bases and V 6 bases, and 10 bases lay outside the gene matches. CDR3 residues: CASRQPGTGSNEQFF. DNA of the CDR3: TGTGCCAGCAGGCAACCCGGGACAGGGAGTAATGAGCAGTTCTTC. Based on the CDR3 plus reference TRBV28 and TRBJ2-1, the full variable domain is DVKVTQSSRYLVKRTGEKVFLECVQDMDHENMFWYRQDPGLGLRLIYFSYDVKMKEKGDIPEGYSVSREKKERFSLILESASTNQTSMYLCASRQPGTGSNEQFFGPGTRLTVL.

V gene TRBV19 combines with J gene TRBJ2-1, with 7 bases aligning to TRBD1. V gave up 6 bases and J gave up 5 bases; unmatched junction bases: 4. The germline V gene encodes CDR1 LNHDA and CDR2 SQIVND (reference sequence). The CDR3 is 13 residues long. CDR3 DNA sequence: TGTGCCAGTAGGGACAGGTCAAACAATGAGCAGTTCTTC. This encodes CASRDRSNNEQFF.

The CDR3 DNA reads as TGCAGCGCCCGCTTGGGTTACGATGGCTACACCTTC. Translation gives CSARLGYDGYTF. This chain links TRBV29-1 with TRBJ1-2; D remains ambiguous. This CDR3 has 12 amino acids. V dropped 7 bases and J dropped 6 bases, with 15 bases sitting between them. The germline CDR1 and CDR2 sequences are SQVTM and ANQGSEA.

V and J are TRBV7-8 and TRBJ1-3; no clear D. Trimming shortened V by 4 bases and J by 3 bases, and 10 bases separated the two germline ends. Germline loops: CDR1 SGHVS, CDR2 FQNEAQ. The CDR3 runs 14 residues. DNA for the CDR3: TGTGCCAGCAGCTCAGAATTAAGTGGAAACACCATATATTTT. As protein: CASSSELSGNTIYF.

The chain links TRBV11-2 to TRBJ1-2; no clear D gene. This CDR3 spans 14 amino acids. Germline V lookup: CDR1 SGHAT, CDR2 FQNNGV. V dropped 1 base and J dropped 2 bases, with 8 bases sitting between them. The CDR3 reads CASSLVDGNYGYTF. The DNA for the CDR3 is TGTGCCAGCAGCTTAGTTGACGGGAACTATGGCTACACCTTC.

The V call is TRBV19, the J call TRBJ1-1; 10 nucleotides align to TRBD1. Per germline, CDR1 LNHDA and CDR2 SQIVND (reference sequence). Trimming removed 3 bases from V and 5 bases from J; junction bases left unmatched: 3. The CDR3 consists of 14 residues. The CDR3 sequence: CASSMTGGWTEAFF. DNA of the CDR3: TGTGCCAGTAGTATGACAGGGGGCTGGACTGAAGCTTTCTTT.

The V gene is TRBV2, the J gene TRBJ2-5; the D gene is possibly TRBD2 (5 bases). V was shortened by 8 bases and J by 4 bases, with 11 bases between the two germline ends. Germline V lookup: CDR1 SNHLY, CDR2 FYNNEI. This CDR3 spans 12 amino acids. Here the CDR3 DNA reads TGTGCCAGCCAAGAGGGTGCAGAGACCCAGTACTTC. It is translated as CASQEGAETQYF. The full variable domain, rest sourced from reference TRBV2 and TRBJ2-5, is EPEVTQTPSHQVTQMGQEVILRCVPISNHLYFYWYRQILGQKVEFLVSFYNNEISEKSEIFDDQFSVERPDGSNFTLKIRSTKLEDSAMYFCASQEGAETQYFGPGTRLLVL.

V gene TRBV5-6 combines with J gene TRBJ1-4; 12 bases fit TRBD1. After removal of 6 bases from V and 3 bases from J, the junction contained 12 bases not matched to a gene. Germline V gene lookup returns CDR1 SGHDT and CDR2 YYEEEE. This CDR3 contains 18 residues. The CDR3 protein is CASTFGPGTGGPNEKLFF. The CDR3 DNA follows: TGTGCCAGCACGTTCGGTCCCGGGACAGGGGGCCCTAATGAAAAACTGTTTTTT. The full variable domain, completed using reference TRBV5-6 and TRBJ1-4, is DAGVTQSPTHLIKTRGQQVTLRCSPKSGHDTVSWYQQALGQGPQFIFQYYEEEERQRGNFPDRFSGHQFPNYSSELNVNALLLGDSALYLCASTFGPGTGGPNEKLFFGSGTQLSVL.

The J gene is TRBJ2-3, the V gene TRBV9; 9 bases line up with TRBD2. The CDR3 consists of 16 residues. Germline values: CDR1 SGDLS, CDR2 YYNGEE. With 2 bases clipped from V and 8 bases from J, the junction kept 12 bases outside the gene matches. The CDR3: CASSVDPAGGPGTQYF. As DNA, the CDR3 is TGTGCCAGCAGCGTGGACCCCGCGGGAGGGCCGGGTACGCAGTATTTT.

The V call is TRBV15, the J call TRBJ2-1, with TRBD2 as a possible D gene (7 bases). With 1 base removed from V and 3 bases from J, the gap between germline ends came to 13 bases. The CDR3 has 16 residues. Germline values: CDR1 LNHNV, CDR2 YYDKDF (reference sequence). CDR3 in amino acids: CATSRGVGGLYNEQFF. The DNA of the CDR3 is TGTGCCACCAGCAGAGGGGTCGGGGGGCTCTACAATGAGCAGTTCTTC.

This clone is a singleton in its sample. V gene TRBV2 combines with J gene TRBJ2-1, with D possibly being TRBD2 (6 bases). The CDR3 has 13 amino acids. CDR1 and CDR2 (germline): SNHLY, FYNNEI. V gave up 4 bases and J gave up 4 bases, with 8 bases separating them. This CDR3 is CASSGGLYNEQFF. The CDR3 DNA reads TGTGCCAGCAGTGGGGGACTTTACAATGAGCAGTTCTTC.

The J gene is TRBJ2-1, the V gene TRBV10-1, with unresolved D. The germline V and J ends were trimmed by 2 bases and 5 bases, with 7 bases remaining between them. This CDR3 has 13 residues. Per the germline V gene, CDR1 is WNHNN and CDR2 is SYGVQD (reference sequence). CDR3 nucleotide sequence: TGCGCCAGCAGTGAGCCCCCCGACAATGAGCAGTTCTTC. It is translated as CASSEPPDNEQFF.

V is TRBV19 and J is TRBJ2-5; D may be TRBD1 or TRBD2 (6 bases each). V lost 4 bases and J lost 4, with 16 bases in between. The V gene's germline CDR1 is LNHDA and CDR2 SQIVND (reference sequence). The CDR3 is made up of 15 amino acids. DNA of the CDR3: TGTGCCAGTAGTAGGGGCCCGGGGGCTCTAGAGACCCAGTACTTC. Translated: CASSRGPGALETQYF.

The rearrangement links TRBV2 to TRBJ1-2, with D unclear. The V and J ends lost 5 bases and 2 bases respectively, with 6 bases between them. The CDR3 totals 12 residues. Germline CDR1 reads SNHLY; CDR2 reads FYNNEI. CDR3 residues: CASSTENYGYTF. The CDR3 nucleotides are TGTGCCAGCAGTACAGAAAACTATGGCTACACCTTC. Complete variable domain (other parts from reference TRBV2 and TRBJ1-2): EPEVTQTPSHQVTQMGQEVILRCVPISNHLYFYWYRQILGQKVEFLVSFYNNEISEKSEIFDDQFSVERPDGSNFTLKIRSTKLEDSAMYFCASSTENYGYTFGSGTRLTVV.